The 23 T cell receptor beta chains below all came from one sample that was sequenced in a study of T-cell memory formation after mild COVID-19. TCRdb redid the calling of the 5' RACE reads with MiXCR, one entry per CDR3 protein. The sample holds over 250,000 distinct CDR3 sequences; approximately 15% are singletons and the top ten take 22%. The sequenced sample was PBMCs or a T cell subset sorted from them (not recorded which). Source of these receptors: a man between 18 and 35 years old who had mild COVID-19 (a few samples of this study predate the infection). Cell type and time point are not known.

This clonotype showed up just a few times. This sequence joins TRBV12-3 or TRBV12-4 and TRBJ1-5; D is unclear. The V end lost 6 bases, the J end lost 8 bases, and 14 bases lay between the germline ends. CDR3 length: 13 residues. The CDR3 nucleotides read TGTGCCAGCAGCTCAGGCGCCTCAAAGCCCCAGCATTTT. Amino acids: CASSSGASKPQHF.

This chain links TRBV5-1 with TRBJ1-4; the D is unclear. This CDR3 has 15 residues. Trimming took off 0 bases at V and 7 bases at J, with 13 bases between the two ends. Germline V lookup: CDR1 SGHRS, CDR2 YFSETQ. Written as DNA, the CDR3 is TGCGCCAGCAGCTTGGCGGCGGGATCGGGTGAAAAACTGTTTTTT. This codes for CASSLAAGSGEKLFF. Full variable domain (outside the CDR3, taken from reference TRBV5-1 and TRBJ1-4): KAGVTQTPRYLIKTRGQQVTLSCSPISGHRSVSWYQQTPGQGLQFLFEYFSETQRNKGNFPGRFSGRQFSNSRSEMNVSTLELGDSALYLCASSLAAGSGEKLFFGSGTQLSVL.

The chain couples TRBV6-1 to TRBJ2-1, with D tentatively TRBD1 or TRBD2 (6 bases each). Germline lookup yields CDR1 MNHNS and CDR2 SASEGT. Trimming stripped 1 base from V and 11 bases from J, with 9 bases between. The CDR3 loop spans 12 amino acids. CDR3 nucleotides: TGTGCCAGCAGTGAAGGAGGGGGGCAGCAGTTCTTC. The encoded protein is CASSEGGGQQFF.

There are a few counts of this clonotype. The chain recombines TRBV19 with TRBJ2-4, with 7 nucleotides matching TRBD2. Germline V gene sequence: CDR1 LNHDA, CDR2 SQIVND (reference sequence). CDR3 length: 15 residues. Germline trimming cut 5 bases from V and 5 bases from J; bases unmatched to any gene: 9. This CDR3 is CASSSSGEAENIQYF. In DNA, the CDR3 is TGTGCCAGTAGTTCTAGCGGAGAGGCCGAAAACATTCAGTACTTC.

This clonotype has a handful of counts. The chain uses TRBV6-2 or TRBV6-3 and TRBJ2-7; TRBD1 is a possible D gene (6 bases). The V end lost 2 bases, the J end lost 0 bases, and 14 bases lay between the germline ends. The CDR3 consists of 16 residues. Germline V gene data show CDR1 as MNHEY and CDR2 as SVGEGT. The CDR3 nucleotides read TGTGCCAGCAGTTACGGTTCCCAGGGGAGCTCCTACGAGCAGTACGTC. Protein sequence: CASSYGSQGSSYEQYV.

This clonotype was observed at least ten times. The V gene is TRBV2, the J gene TRBJ2-3, with D perhaps TRBD1 (5 bases). V lost 7 bases to trimming and J lost 3 bases, with 8 bases between them. CDR1 and CDR2 (germline): SNHLY, FYNNEI. The CDR3 is 12 residues long. Written as DNA, the CDR3 is TGTGCCAGCAACCGACAGACAGATACGCAGTATTTT. Amino acid sequence: CASNRQTDTQYF. Using reference TRBV2 and TRBJ2-3 for the parts outside the CDR3, the full variable domain is EPEVTQTPSHQVTQMGQEVILRCVPISNHLYFYWYRQILGQKVEFLVSFYNNEISEKSEIFDDQFSVERPDGSNFTLKIRSTKLEDSAMYFCASNRQTDTQYFGPGTRLTVL.

This clonotype came up a few times. The chain couples TRBV9 to TRBJ2-5; the match to TRBD1 covers 7 bases. Germline V gene data show CDR1 as SGDLS and CDR2 as YYNGEE. This CDR3 region has 16 residues. The ends lost 0 bases at V and 0 bases at J; junction bases unmatched: 5. Here the CDR3 DNA reads TGTGCCAGCAGCGTAGGGGCAGGGGGTTACCAAGAGACCCAGTACTTC. Translating gives CASSVGAGGYQETQYF.

Regarding this clonotype: One junction end does not reproduce the germline sequence, and a read error may be involved. The chain carries TRBV4-3 and TRBJ1-1; D gene ambiguous. Germline values: CDR1 LGHNA, CDR2 YSLEER. The CDR3 runs to 11 residues. The CDR3 nucleotides read TGCGCCAGCAGCCAAGCTGGGCCTGCCGTCTTT. It codes for CASSQAGPAVF.

The sample holds one count of this clonotype. Written as DNA, the CDR3 is TGCGCCAGCAGCCAGGGGACTTTAGAGACCCAGTACTTC. It specifies CASSQGTLETQYF. The V gene is TRBV4-1, the J gene TRBJ2-5; the D gene is possibly TRBD2 (6 bases). With 3 bases removed from V and 4 bases from J, the gap between germline ends came to 9 bases. Germline V lookup: CDR1 MGHRA, CDR2 YSYEKL. The CDR3 totals 13 residues.

This clonotype was seen once. The chain combines TRBV4-2 with TRBJ2-3, with 13 positions matching TRBD2. Trimming cost V 4 bases and J 3 bases; bases outside gene matches: 7. This CDR3 is 17 amino acids long. Germline lookup yields CDR1 LGHNA and CDR2 YNFKEQ. The CDR3 coding sequence is TGTGCCAGCAGCCGACTAGCGGGGGGTCTGTGGACAGATACGCAGTATTTT. Its translation: CASSRLAGGLWTDTQYF.

In its sample, this clonotype was seen once. The V call is TRBV7-9, the J call TRBJ1-2, with TRBD1 matching 7 bases. This CDR3 comprises 15 residues. The junction had 9 bases not matched to a gene; V was cut back by 2 bases and J by 6 bases. From germline, CDR1 is SEHNR and CDR2 FQNEAQ (reference sequence). Written as DNA, the CDR3 is TGTGCCAGCAGCTTACTAGGGGACAGACTGGATGGCTACACCTTC. This encodes CASSLLGDRLDGYTF. Complete variable domain (other parts from reference TRBV7-9 and TRBJ1-2): DTGVSQNPRHKITKRGQNVTFRCDPISEHNRLYWYRQTLGQGPEFLTYFQNEAQLEKSRLLSDRFSAERPKGSFSTLEIQRTEQGDSAMYLCASSLLGDRLDGYTFGSGTRLTVV.

V usage is TRBV6-5 and J usage is TRBJ1-2; 8 bases align to TRBD1. The CDR3 loop spans 13 amino acids. Per the germline V gene, CDR1 is MNHEY and CDR2 is SVGAGI. V shed 6 bases, J shed 6 bases, and the junction held 6 bases outside the gene matches. CDR3 region: CASRPTGGDGYTF. CDR3 bases: TGTGCCAGCAGGCCTACAGGGGGGGATGGCTACACCTTC.

This clonotype was counted only a few times. The V call is TRBV4-2, the J call TRBJ1-1; no definite D call. Trimming took 0 bases from V and 7 from J, leaving 15 bases between them. Germline CDR1 and CDR2: LGHNA and YNFKEQ. This CDR3 is built from 15 residues. The CDR3 DNA follows: TGTGCCAGCAGCCAAGAGGGAAGGCCCTACCTTGAAGCTTTCTTT. Protein: CASSQEGRPYLEAFF.

This clonotype was recorded at least ten times. The chain uses TRBV7-2 and TRBJ2-5; D is perhaps TRBD1 (6 bases). Germline CDR1 is SGHTA and CDR2 is FQGNSA. CDR3 length: 13 residues. The V end lost 6 bases, the J end lost 4 bases, and 12 bases lay between the germline ends. CDR3 sequence reads: CASRKVGAETQYF. For the CDR3, the DNA is TGTGCCAGCAGGAAAGTGGGGGCAGAGACCCAGTACTTC.

This clonotype was found many times. V and J are TRBV12-3 or TRBV12-4 and TRBJ2-7, with 9 bases aligning to TRBD2. After removal of 6 bases from V and 6 bases from J, the junction contained 9 bases not matched to a gene. There are 14 residues in the CDR3. CDR3 loop: CASRTSGPSGEQYF. For the CDR3, the DNA is TGTGCCAGCAGAACTAGCGGGCCTTCGGGCGAGCAGTACTTC.

The chain couples TRBV29-1 to TRBJ2-1; D is unclear. CDR3 length: 13 amino acids. V dropped 6 bases and J dropped 4 bases, with 13 bases sitting between them. Per the germline V gene, CDR1 is SQVTM and CDR2 is ANQGSEA. As DNA, the CDR3 is TGCAGCGTAAGGGTGACCGGGTACAATGAGCAGTTCTTC. It is translated as CSVRVTGYNEQFF.

This chain links TRBV4-3 with TRBJ2-4, with D possibly TRBD1 on 5 matching bases. V lost 0 bases, J lost 9 bases, and 15 bases lay in between. This CDR3 has 15 residues. CDR1 is LGHNA and CDR2 is YSLEER in the germline V gene. CDR3 protein: CASSQDDTGDPIQYF. CDR3 DNA sequence: TGCGCCAGCAGCCAAGATGATACAGGAGATCCCATTCAGTACTTC.

This clonotype appeared a few times. J is TRBJ1-2 and V is TRBV7-2; a possible D gene is TRBD1 (6 bases). Trimming took 1 base from V and 8 from J, leaving 11 bases between them. Germline CDR1 and CDR2: SGHTA and FQGNSA. The CDR3 is 13 amino acids. This CDR3 reads CASSLDREGGYTF. The CDR3 DNA follows: TGTGCCAGCAGCTTAGACAGGGAAGGGGGCTACACCTTC.

This clonotype was counted between two and nine times. The chain couples TRBV28 to TRBJ2-2; D remains unclear. Germline CDR1 MDHEN, CDR2 SYDVKM. Trimming removed 5 bases at V and 6 bases at J, with 7 bases between. The CDR3 loop spans 12 amino acids. The CDR3 DNA is TGTGCCAGCAGTCTGCAGGCCGGGGAGCTGTTTTTT. Its protein product is CASSLQAGELFF.

Only a few counts were recorded for this clonotype. The chain couples TRBV18 to TRBJ2-5; D remains ambiguous. CDR1 is KGHSH and CDR2 is LQKENI in the germline V gene. Trimming left V 3 bases short and J 5 bases short, with 10 bases between. This CDR3 spans 13 amino acids. The CDR3 bases are TGTGCCAGCTCACCTACGAATGGGGAGACCCAGTACTTC. It specifies CASSPTNGETQYF.

This clonotype occurred once. V usage is TRBV18 and J usage is TRBJ1-1; possible D gene TRBD1, 6 bases. V gave up 4 bases and J gave up 1 base, with 13 bases separating them. Germline CDR1 reads KGHSH; CDR2 reads LQKENI. The CDR3 totals 15 residues. The CDR3 reads CASSREGQTNTEAFF. The CDR3 region has the DNA TGTGCCAGCTCACGTGAGGGACAAACGAACACTGAAGCTTTCTTT.

The chain carries TRBV20-1 and TRBJ1-1, with D unclear. This CDR3 is built from 14 residues. Germline V gene lookup returns CDR1 DFQATT and CDR2 SNEGSKA (reference sequence). V shed 1 base and J shed 6 bases, with 15 bases lying between them. The CDR3 protein is CSARGTPMGSEAFF. The CDR3 coding sequence is TGCAGTGCTAGAGGGACTCCGATGGGGTCTGAAGCTTTCTTT.

The chain couples TRBV20-1 to TRBJ2-3; 12 bases align to TRBD2. CDR3 length: 14 residues. V lost 5 bases and J lost 6; bases outside the gene matches: 6. The germline gives CDR1 DFQATT, CDR2 SNEGSKA (reference sequence). CDR3 nucleotide sequence: TGCAGTGCTTCTAGCGGGGGGGCGTCGGATACGCAGTATTTT. This gives the protein CSASSGGASDTQYF.